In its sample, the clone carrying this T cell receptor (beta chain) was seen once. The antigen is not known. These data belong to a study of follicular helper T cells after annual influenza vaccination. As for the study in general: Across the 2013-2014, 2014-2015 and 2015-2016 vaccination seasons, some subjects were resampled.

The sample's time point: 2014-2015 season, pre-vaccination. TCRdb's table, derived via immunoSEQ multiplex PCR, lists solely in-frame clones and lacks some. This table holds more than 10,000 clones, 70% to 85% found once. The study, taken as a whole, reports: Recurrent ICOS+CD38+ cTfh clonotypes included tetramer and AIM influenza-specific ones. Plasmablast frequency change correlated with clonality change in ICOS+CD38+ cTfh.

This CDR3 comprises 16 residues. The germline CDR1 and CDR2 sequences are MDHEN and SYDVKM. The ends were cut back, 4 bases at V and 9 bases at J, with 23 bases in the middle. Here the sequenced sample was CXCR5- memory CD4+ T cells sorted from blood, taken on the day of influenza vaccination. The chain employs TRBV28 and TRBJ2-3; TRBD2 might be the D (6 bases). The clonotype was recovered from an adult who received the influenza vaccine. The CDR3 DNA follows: TGTGCCAGCAGTTCCCCTTCCGCGGGGTCTCATAGGACGCAGTATTTT. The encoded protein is CASSSPSAGSHRTQYF.